The clone carrying this TCR beta chain has just one count. The data originate from a study of blood T cell repertoires in COVID-19. Study information: Nucleic acid was either cDNA or gDNA, and it came from T cells, B-cell-depleted T cells, or PBMCs.

In the study's own analysis: For nucleated cells, counts were estimated from reference gene primer amplification. Measured with immunoSEQ multiplex PCR; TCRdb has only the in-frame clones, and not every one. V, J and clone size were drawn from that table, and D and trimming were deduced from the DNA. The sample carries fewer than 55,000 clones, around 83% recorded once. Germline CDR1 is MNHEY and CDR2 is SVGEGT. V was pared by 1 base and J by 2 bases, with 8 bases of the junction left unmatched. The CDR3 runs to 17 residues. The TCR comes from a man between 65 and 79 years old with active COVID-19. The source material was peripheral blood. V and J are TRBV6-2 or TRBV6-3 and TRBJ2-7; 10 bases are shared with TRBD1. CDR3 amino acids: CASSYLYPGQGTYEQYF. The CDR3 nucleotides read TGTGCCAGCAGTTACTTATATCCGGGACAGGGGACCTACGAGCAGTACTTC.